Sequencing of this TCR beta chain was carried out in a study of blood T cell repertoires in COVID-19. Profiling relied on immunoSEQ multiplex PCR, and the TCRdb table lists in-frame clones only, not all of them. Of about 61,000 clones in the sample, around 90% were seen once. This CDR3 has 17 residues. Germline-derived CDR1 and CDR2 are KGHDR and SFDVKD. The ends lost 4 bases at V and 1 base at J; junction bases unmatched: 7. This receptor was identified in a woman at least 80 years old with active COVID-19. Source material: peripheral blood. The genes are TRBV24-1 and TRBJ2-3; the match to TRBD2 covers 10 bases. DNA for the CDR3: TGTGCCACCAGTGACAGCGGGACTAGCGAAGGCACAGATACGCAGTATTTT. Translating gives CATSDSGTSEGTDTQYF.